This entry features one TCR beta chain sequence. The sample is drawn from a study of blood T cell repertoires in COVID-19. Study details: COVID-19 samples collected from the United States, Italy and Spain covered acute and convalescent phases.

V trimming: 4 bases; J trimming: 7 bases; junction bases outside the gene matches: 10. The CDR3 has 15 residues. In germline, CDR1 is MGHRA, CDR2 YSYEKL. Original methodology: Estimates of nucleated cell counts were drawn from the amplification of reference gene primers. The method was immunoSEQ multiplex PCR; TCRdb's version includes in-frame clones alone and lacks a portion of them. V, J and clone size reflect that table, while D and trimming were determined from the DNA. This table has some 250,000 clones, roughly 88% appearing once. The cohort comprised adults aged roughly 18 to 95 years residing in approximately 22 US areas. Participants were placed into cohorts based on the clinical history they reported.

The sample was PBMCs or T cells enriched from blood (not recorded which). V usage is TRBV4-1 and J usage is TRBJ2-1, with TRBD2 matching 7 bases. This TCR was recovered from a woman between 40 and 50 years old with acute COVID-19. CDR3 loop: CASSLYPDGGNEQFF. The CDR3, as DNA: TGCGCCAGCAGCCTATACCCGGACGGGGGGAATGAGCAGTTCTTC.